This passage covers 31 T cell receptor beta chains from one sample sequenced in a study of identical twins. TCRdb independently ran MiXCR on the 5' RACE reads; one entry per CDR3 protein. The sample consists of fewer than 900,000 distinct CDR3 sequences, 21% of them appearing once. Another study also made use of these data, one on T cells expressing NK-cell markers.

Sequenced material: PBMCs. The origin of the receptors is a woman between 18 and 29 years old in good health.

The chain links TRBV27 to TRBJ1-1; D call uncertain. CDR3 size: 14 residues. Looked up from germline, CDR1 is MNHEY and CDR2 is SMNVEV (reference sequence). Trimming removed 3 bases at V and 1 base at J, with 9 bases between. CDR3 nucleotides: TGTGCCAGCAGTTTGGTACACTGGAACACTGAAGCTTTCTTT. This translates into CASSLVHWNTEAFF.

The chain employs TRBV27 and TRBJ2-2, with D possibly being TRBD1 (6 bases). The CDR3 is made up of 15 amino acids. CDR1 and CDR2 from the germline V gene are MNHEY and SMNVEV (reference sequence). Trimming shortened V by 8 bases and J by 7 bases, and 20 bases separated the two germline ends. The CDR3 coding sequence is TGTGCCAGCTCTAGCAGGGGAACGGTGGACGGGGAGCTGTTTTTT. Its protein product is CASSSRGTVDGELFF.

The chain has TRBV6-1 and TRBJ1-1; TRBD1 is a possible D gene (5 bases). With 6 bases removed from V and 11 bases from J, the gap between germline ends came to 19 bases. This CDR3 region has 13 residues. CDR1 is MNHNS and CDR2 is SASEGT in the germline V gene. CDR3 in DNA: TGTGCCAGCAGAAATTACAAATCAGGGTTGGCTTTCTTT. Translated: CASRNYKSGLAFF.

This chain uses TRBV7-2 with TRBJ2-7; possibly TRBD1 or TRBD2 for D (5 bases each). Germline V lookup: CDR1 SGHTA, CDR2 FQGNSA. This CDR3 has 14 amino acids. Trimming cost V 8 bases and J 2 bases, with 16 bases left between them. The CDR3 bases are TGTGCCAGCGCATCGAGGGACGGCCCCTACGAGCAGTACTTC. Translation: CASASRDGPYEQYF.

This clonotype has more than one count but fewer than ten. CDR3 region: CVIADSYNEQFF. DNA of the CDR3: TGCGTAATAGCGGATTCCTACAATGAGCAGTTCTTC. V and J are TRBV20-1 and TRBJ2-1, with a tentative D call TRBD2 (6 bases). Germline V gene data show CDR1 as DFQATT and CDR2 as SNEGSKA (reference sequence). This CDR3 region has 12 residues.

This clonotype was found many times. The rearrangement joins TRBV5-1 to TRBJ2-7; 8 positions agree with TRBD2. The length of the CDR3 is 15 residues. From germline, CDR1 is SGHRS and CDR2 YFSETQ. Trimming removed 3 bases from V and 0 bases from J; junction bases left unmatched: 5. The CDR3 bases are TGCGCCAGCAGCTCATTAGCGGGGAGCTCCTACGAGCAGTACTTC. This encodes CASSSLAGSSYEQYF.

This clonotype was seen only a few times. V usage is TRBV3-1 and J usage is TRBJ2-1, with 8 positions matching TRBD2. The germline V gene has CDR1 LGHDT and CDR2 YNNKEL (reference sequence). This CDR3 spans 17 amino acids. The V segment lost 6 bases and the J segment 4 bases; nucleotides outside the gene matches: 14. CDR3 protein: CASRRSGIMASYNEQFF. CDR3 coding DNA: TGTGCCAGCAGACGTAGCGGGATAATGGCCTCATACAATGAGCAGTTCTTC.

This clonotype showed up just a few times. J is TRBJ1-1 and V is TRBV12-3 or TRBV12-4; possibly TRBD1 for D (6 bases). Trimming left V 7 bases short and J 0 bases short, with 12 bases between. The CDR3 is 14 amino acids. CDR3: CASTADRMNTEAFF. The DNA of the CDR3 is TGTGCCAGCACCGCGGACAGAATGAACACTGAAGCTTTCTTT.

J is TRBJ1-2 and V is TRBV27, with D possibly being TRBD1 (5 bases). The CDR3 runs 14 residues. The germline V and J ends were trimmed by 3 bases and 4 bases, with 12 bases remaining between them. In germline, CDR1 is MNHEY, CDR2 SMNVEV (reference sequence). The CDR3 nucleotides are TGTGCCAGCAGTTTCGGCAGGGCCGGCTATGGCTACACCTTC. This encodes CASSFGRAGYGYTF.

The chain couples TRBV20-1 to TRBJ2-5, with 10 bases matching TRBD2. This CDR3 is 15 amino acids long. Germline trimming cut 6 bases from V and 3 bases from J; bases unmatched to any gene: 10. Per germline, CDR1 DFQATT and CDR2 SNEGSKA (reference sequence). CDR3 nucleotides: TGCAGTGCCCAGCTGGCTAGCGGGGGTAAAGAGACCCAGTACTTC. This encodes CSAQLASGGKETQYF.

The J gene is TRBJ2-3, the V gene TRBV10-2; no clear D. CDR1 and CDR2 from the germline V gene are WSHSY and SAAADI. V was pared by 0 bases and J by 1 base, with 8 bases between. The CDR3 consists of 15 residues. CDR3 coding DNA: TGCGCCAGCAGTGAGTCCCTAGGAGGCACAGATACGCAGTATTTT. This translates into CASSESLGGTDTQYF.

Written as DNA, the CDR3 is TGTGCCAGCAGTTTTCGCCGCGGCGGGAATGAGCAGTTCTTC. It yields the protein CASSFRRGGNEQFF. J is TRBJ2-1 and V is TRBV12-3 or TRBV12-4, with D tentatively TRBD2 (5 bases). There are 14 residues in the CDR3. Trimming shortened V by 3 bases and J by 7 bases, and 13 bases separated the two germline ends.

CDR3 in DNA: TGTGCCAGCAGCTTCCAGACGGACTCCTACGAGCAGTACTTC. Translating it yields CASSFQTDSYEQYF. The rearrangement uses TRBV7-2 and TRBJ2-7; D is ambiguous. The CDR3 length is 14 residues. The V end lost 3 bases, the J end lost 0 bases, and 9 bases lay between the germline ends. The germline V gene encodes CDR1 SGHTA and CDR2 FQGNSA.

The chain couples TRBV2 to TRBJ2-2; 8 nucleotides align to TRBD2. The CDR3 sequence is 13 residues long. Germline V gives CDR1 SNHLY, CDR2 FYNNEI. V lost 10 bases and J lost 5; bases outside the gene matches: 6. CDR3 residues: CATGRGRTGELFF. CDR3 nucleotides: TGTGCCACCGGGAGGGGGAGGACCGGGGAGCTGTTTTTT.

This clonotype was detected a few times. The V gene is TRBV6-5, the J gene TRBJ2-5; 9 bases are shared with TRBD2. The V gene end was trimmed by 2 bases and the J gene end by 5 bases; junction bases not matched to a gene: 6. The CDR3 covers 15 residues. CDR1 MNHEY and CDR2 SVGAGI come from the germline V gene. CDR3 loop: CASSYGGGAMETQYF. Here the CDR3 DNA reads TGTGCCAGCAGTTACGGCGGGGGGGCCATGGAGACCCAGTACTTC.

V is TRBV12-3 or TRBV12-4 and J is TRBJ1-1; D possibly corresponds to TRBD1 (6 bases). The CDR3 extends over 15 amino acids. The V end lost 0 bases, the J end lost 1 base, and 9 bases lay between the germline ends. The CDR3 region has the DNA TGTGCCAGCAGTTTAGCTTTGGACAGGAACACTGAAGCTTTCTTT. This encodes CASSLALDRNTEAFF.

The sample holds many counts of this clonotype. The chain is built from TRBV18 and TRBJ1-2, with D unresolved. The ends were cut back, 6 bases at V and 4 bases at J, with 12 bases in the middle. The CDR3 is 13 amino acids. CDR1 is KGHSH and CDR2 is LQKENI in the germline V gene. CDR3 sequence (DNA): TGTGCCAGCTCCCTGGAGCAGATCTATGGCTACACCTTC. Translation gives CASSLEQIYGYTF.

This clonotype was counted between two and nine times. The gene calls are TRBV20-1 and TRBJ2-5; 8 bases are shared with TRBD2. Germline-derived CDR1 and CDR2 are DFQATT and SNEGSKA (reference sequence). Trimming took 6 bases from V and 1 from J; bases not matched to a gene: 10. This CDR3 comprises 15 residues. The CDR3 DNA is TGCAGTGCCGGGGGCCAGCGGGGGACCCAAGAGACCCAGTACTTC. Protein: CSAGGQRGTQETQYF.

The table lists this clonotype with a few counts. The chain has TRBV6-2 or TRBV6-3 and TRBJ2-1, with TRBD2 matching 13 bases. V dropped 6 bases and J dropped 6; count of bases not matched to a gene: 5. CDR1 is MNHEY, CDR2 SVGEGT, per germline. The CDR3 length is 15 residues. CDR3 coding DNA: TGTGCCAGCAGCCAGTGGACTAGCGGGAGCAATGAGCAGTTCTTC. Translation: CASSQWTSGSNEQFF.

The chain couples TRBV27 to TRBJ2-3; TRBD2 aligns across 8 bases. This CDR3 contains 14 residues. With V trimmed by 8 bases and J by 8 bases, 12 bases remained unmatched. The germline CDR1 and CDR2 sequences are MNHEY and SMNVEV (reference sequence). The CDR3 DNA sequence: TGTGCCAGCGGCCAAGCGGGAGCTACGAGTACGCAGTATTTT. It specifies CASGQAGATSTQYF.

This chain links TRBV24-1 with TRBJ2-7; a weak D match, TRBD2 (5 bases). The germline gives CDR1 KGHDR, CDR2 SFDVKD. The CDR3 loop spans 13 amino acids. Deletions cut 6 bases from V and 1 base from J, with 9 bases between. CDR3 sequence reads: CATSPGDSYEQYF. CDR3 in DNA: TGTGCCACCAGTCCCGGGGATTCCTACGAGCAGTACTTC.

The V and J genes are TRBV15 and TRBJ1-5; D not resolved. Trimming cost V 5 bases and J 4 bases, with 9 bases left between them. This CDR3 spans 13 amino acids. Per the germline V gene, CDR1 is LNHNV and CDR2 is YYDKDF (reference sequence). The CDR3 sequence: CATSEPRNQPQHF. In DNA form, the CDR3 reads TGTGCCACCAGCGAACCTCGGAATCAGCCCCAGCATTTT.

The chain combines TRBV10-3 with TRBJ2-2; 12 bases are a match to TRBD2. From germline, CDR1 is ENHRY and CDR2 SYGVKD. Germline trimming cut 2 bases from V and 8 bases from J; bases unmatched to any gene: 0. The CDR3 length is 14 residues. DNA of the CDR3: TGTGCCATCAGTGAGGGGACTAGCGGGGGGGAGCTGTTTTTT. Translated, it gives CAISEGTSGGELFF.

The chain recombines TRBV11-2 with TRBJ2-4; D is uncertain. The CDR3 is 15 residues long. Trimming cost V 1 base and J 6 bases, with 13 bases left between them. CDR1 SGHAT and CDR2 FQNNGV come from the germline V gene. The CDR3 bases are TGTGCCAGCAGCTTAGCCCCGGCTACGAGAAACATTCAGTACTTC. Amino acids: CASSLAPATRNIQYF.

This chain links TRBV20-1 with TRBJ2-5, with 10 positions matching TRBD2. The CDR3 contains 17 residues. Germline CDR1 and CDR2: DFQATT and SNEGSKA (reference sequence). After removal of 0 bases from V and 1 base from J, the junction contained 8 bases not matched to a gene. In DNA, the CDR3 is TGCAGTGCTAGAGATCCACTAGCGGGGTACCGCCAAGAGACCCAGTACTTC. It codes for CSARDPLAGYRQETQYF.

As regards this clonotype: The junction differs from germline at one of its ends, possibly a read error. The rearrangement joins TRBV20-1 to TRBJ1-5; weak D call: TRBD1 (5 bases). Germline CDR1 reads DFQATT; CDR2 reads SNEGSKA (reference sequence). The CDR3 loop spans 13 amino acids. CDR3 protein: CSAGESDSQPQHF. DNA of the CDR3: TGCAGTGCTGGAGAGTCTGACAGTCAGCCCCAGCATTTT.

This chain uses TRBV20-1 with TRBJ2-3; 8 positions agree with TRBD2. J lost 4 bases, V lost 6 bases, and 9 bases had no gene match. CDR3 size: 14 residues. Germline CDR1 reads DFQATT; CDR2 reads SNEGSKA (reference sequence). The CDR3 DNA is TGCAGTGCGCTCGGGGGGGAAGGGGCAGATACGCAGTATTTT. Translation gives CSALGGEGADTQYF.

The chain combines TRBV12-5 with TRBJ2-5, with D maybe TRBD2 (5 bases). The CDR3 is 13 amino acids. Germline CDR1 and CDR2: LGHNT and FRNRAP. V lost 6 bases, J lost 5 bases, and 13 bases lay in between. CDR3 in DNA: TGTGCTAGTGGAGGGCACAGAGGGGAGACCCAGTACTTC. It yields the protein CASGGHRGETQYF. Combining the CDR3 with reference TRBV12-5 and TRBJ2-5 gives the whole variable domain DARVTQTPRHKVTEMGQEVTMRCQPILGHNTVFWYRQTMMQGLELLAYFRNRAPLDDSGMPKDRFSAEMPDATLATLKIQPSEPRDSAVYFCASGGHRGETQYFGPGTRLLVL.

This chain connects TRBV25-1 to TRBJ2-1; 10 bases agree with TRBD2. The germline V gene encodes CDR1 MGHDK and CDR2 SYGVNS. Trimming cost V 6 bases and J 5 bases; bases outside gene matches: 7. The CDR3 covers 15 residues. The CDR3 loop is CASRYTSGIHNEQFF. For the CDR3, the DNA is TGTGCCAGCAGATATACTAGCGGGATCCACAATGAGCAGTTCTTC.

This clonotype was counted a few times. The J gene is TRBJ2-5, the V gene TRBV6-5; TRBD2 matches 8 bases. CDR1 is MNHEY, CDR2 SVGAGI, per germline. V was clipped by 1 base and J by 6 bases; unmatched bases: 10. This CDR3 is built from 16 residues. CDR3 nucleotide sequence: TGTGCCAGCAGTTACTACCCTACGGGAGGGAGTAAGACCCAGTACTTC. Residues: CASSYYPTGGSKTQYF.

This clonotype was detected many times. The V and J genes are TRBV12-3 or TRBV12-4 and TRBJ1-4; D is unclear. This CDR3 is built from 12 residues. The V gene lost 6 bases and the J gene lost 5 bases, with 7 bases spanning the gap. The CDR3 nucleotides are TGTGCCAGCAGGACGTTGAATGAAAAACTGTTTTTT. This sequence encodes CASRTLNEKLFF.